This is a list of T cell receptor beta chains from one sample in a study of blood T cell repertoires in COVID-19. Clones were sequenced by immunoSEQ multiplex PCR, and TCRdb holds only the in-frame ones, with some missing. The sample shows about 87,000 clones, about 90% of them seen only once. The sequenced material came from peripheral blood. All receptors derive from a man younger than 35 with COVID-19, enrolled during active disease. The CDR3 runs from the conserved cysteine through the conserved F or W. D genes are given only for firm matches. Clone sizes are given selectively: once, few, many, or a class where the clone is expanded.

size | J | V | D | CDR3 | DNA
. | TRBJ1-5 | TRBV7-9 | . | CASSLDFPGAQPQHF | TGTGCCAGCAGCTTAGACTTCCCAGGGGCTCAGCCCCAGCATTTT
once | TRBJ2-1 | TRBV6-2/TRBV6-3 | . | CASSYANEQFF | TGTGCCAGCAGTTACGCGAATGAGCAGTTCTTC
. | TRBJ2-7 | TRBV10-2 | . | CASSESGPYSYEQYF | TGCGCCAGCAGTGAATCAGGGCCTTATTCCTACGAGCAGTACTTC
. | TRBJ2-7 | TRBV24-1 | . | CATSVLRTEGYEQYF | TGTGCCACCAGTGTCCTTCGAACGGAGGGCTACGAGCAGTACTTC
. | TRBJ2-2 | TRBV30 | . | CAWSRGWTGELFF | TGTGCCTGGAGTCGGGGTTGGACCGGGGAGCTGTTTTTT
. | TRBJ2-3 | TRBV28 | . | CASSTLDTRSPLNTDTQYF | TGTGCCAGCAGTACCCTGGACACCAGGAGCCCTCTAAACACAGATACGCAGTATTTT
. | TRBJ2-1 | TRBV5-4 | . | CASSLVQGSYNEQFF | TGTGCCAGCAGCTTGGTACAGGGTTCCTACAATGAGCAGTTCTTC
. | TRBJ2-1 | TRBV11-2 | TRBD2 | CASRLNSGLAGGSYNEQFF | TGTGCCAGCAGATTAAACTCGGGACTAGCGGGAGGGTCCTACAATGAGCAGTTCTTC
. | TRBJ1-5 | TRBV3-1/TRBV3-2 | TRBD1 | CASSHEGQGAPQPQHF | TGTGCCAGCAGCCACGAGGGACAGGGGGCTCCTCAGCCCCAGCATTTT
. | TRBJ1-4 | TRBV5-1 | . | CASSLALGGATNEKLFF | TGCGCCAGCAGCTTGGCCCTCGGGGGAGCAACTAATGAAAAACTGTTTTTT
. | TRBJ1-4 | TRBV30 | . | CAWNSATNEKLFF | TGTGCCTGGAACTCGGCAACTAATGAAAAACTGTTTTTT
. | TRBJ2-6 | TRBV7-8 | . | CASSLGRGRTGANVLTF | TGTGCCAGCAGCTTAGGCAGGGGTAGAACTGGGGCCAACGTCCTGACTTTC
. | TRBJ1-5 | TRBV28 | TRBD1 | CASSLGTGPGPQHF | TGTGCCAGCAGTTTGGGGACAGGACCTGGACCCCAGCATTTT
. | TRBJ2-7 | TRBV28 | TRBD1 | CASRTGGSYEQYF | TGTGCCAGCAGGACAGGGGGGTCCTACGAGCAGTACTTC
. | TRBJ1-3 | TRBV15 | TRBD1 | CATSRPQGFRSGNTIYF | TGTGCCACCAGCAGACCACAGGGGTTCCGCTCTGGAAACACCATATATTTT
. | TRBJ1-4 | TRBV14 | . | CASSPVGGAFEKLFF | TGTGCCAGCAGCCCGGTAGGGGGTGCATTCGAAAAACTGTTTTTT
. | TRBJ2-2 | TRBV5-8 | TRBD1 | CASTHDRANTGELFF | TGTGCCAGCACCCACGACAGGGCCAACACCGGGGAGCTGTTTTTT
. | TRBJ1-6 | TRBV6-5 | TRBD1 | CLWIGGDERNSPLHF | TGCCTGTGGATAGGGGGCGATGAGAGGAATTCACCCCTCCACTTT
once | TRBJ1-3 | TRBV7-2 | . | CASSQVYGNTIYF | TGTGCCAGCAGCCAGGTCTATGGAAACACCATATATTTT
. | TRBJ2-7 | TRBV7-8 | . | CASSFLRSRGEQYF | TGTGCCAGCAGCTTCTTGAGGTCCCGGGGGGAGCAGTACTTC
. | TRBJ1-5 | TRBV7-8 | TRBD1 | CASSLGGTGPQPQHF | TGTGCCAGCAGTTTGGGGGGGACAGGGCCTCAGCCCCAGCATTTT
. | TRBJ1-4 | TRBV28 | . | CASSSPPSRGGIEKLFF | TGTGCCAGCAGTTCCCCCCCATCCCGGGGAGGAATCGAAAAACTGTTTTTT
. | TRBJ1-5 | TRBV6-6 | . | CASSKGLGGPPVPQHF | TGTGCCAGCAGTAAGGGGCTAGGAGGGCCCCCTGTCCCCCAGCATTTT
. | TRBJ2-7 | TRBV4-3 | . | CASSQTQGYEQYF | TGCGCCAGCAGCCAAACACAGGGTTACGAGCAGTACTTC
few | TRBJ2-7 | TRBV28 | TRBD1 | CASSRYRGGYEQYF | TGTGCCAGCAGTAGATACAGGGGTGGCTACGAGCAGTACTTC
. | TRBJ1-2 | TRBV6-6 | TRBD1 | CASSYPGTGGAYGYTF | TGTGCCAGCAGTTACCCCGGGACAGGGGGCGCCTATGGCTACACCTTC
few | TRBJ2-2 | TRBV15 | . | CATSGGIRGTGELFF | TGTGCCACCAGCGGGGGGATACGAGGCACCGGGGAGCTGTTTTTT
. | TRBJ2-3 | TRBV2 | TRBD2 | CASKVPLAGGFTDTQYF | TGTGCCAGCAAGGTCCCTCTAGCGGGAGGTTTCACAGATACGCAGTATTTT
. | TRBJ2-1 | TRBV30 | . | CAWSVSRNEQFF | TGTGCCTGGAGTGTTTCTCGGAATGAGCAGTTCTTC
. | TRBJ1-1 | TRBV7-2 | TRBD1 | CASSLADRVIAFF | TGTGCCAGCAGCTTAGCGGACAGGGTAATAGCTTTCTTT
. | TRBJ1-1 | TRBV5-1 | . | CASSSRENTEAFF | TGCGCCAGCAGCTCCCGAGAGAACACTGAAGCTTTCTTT